The 25 T cell receptor beta chains reported below all come from one sample, sequenced in a study of T cell repertoires in cytomegalovirus infection. From the reads, TCRdb called clonotypes with MiXCR, one entry per CDR3 protein. The sample comprises roughly 570,000 distinct CDR3 sequences, just under 40% of which are singletons, and 48% rests with the top ten. What these receptors recognize is not known. The sample consisted of cultured PBMCs, taken from culture after CMV antigen stimulation. These receptors all stem from a human donor in good health (CMV status not recorded). Some clones in this sample may be carry-over from other donors' samples.

This chain connects TRBV18 to TRBJ1-4; TRBD1 is a possible D gene (5 bases). CDR1 is KGHSH and CDR2 is LQKENI in the germline V gene. There are 16 residues in the CDR3. Trimming removed 2 bases at V and 4 bases at J, with 14 bases between. CDR3 sequence (DNA): TGTGCCAGCTCACCATCCGGGACGATCCGTAATGAAAAACTGTTTTTT. This translates into CASSPSGTIRNEKLFF.

This clonotype was recorded many times. The chain joins TRBV7-9 to TRBJ1-3; perhaps TRBD1 as D (5 bases). V was pared by 7 bases and J by 4 bases, with 26 bases between. The germline gives CDR1 SEHNR, CDR2 FQNEAQ (reference sequence). The CDR3 is 18 amino acids. CDR3: CASTTSVGGLQGGNTIYF. Written as DNA, the CDR3 is TGTGCCAGCACCACCTCAGTGGGGGGACTCCAAGGGGGAAACACCATATATTTT.

The J gene is TRBJ2-3, the V gene TRBV12-3 or TRBV12-4; D is unresolved. The CDR3 has 15 amino acids. V dropped 6 bases and J dropped 0 bases, with 13 bases sitting between them. This CDR3 reads CASRRGVYSTDTQYF. DNA for the CDR3: TGTGCCAGCAGACGCGGCGTCTATAGCACAGATACGCAGTATTTT.

The chain's CDR3 is CASSYGRGAQETQYF. The CDR3 DNA follows: TGTGCCAGCAGTTACGGGCGGGGGGCCCAAGAGACCCAGTACTTC. This chain uses TRBV6-5 with TRBJ2-5, with 8 nucleotides matching TRBD2. CDR1 and CDR2 (germline): MNHEY, SVGAGI. V shed 2 bases and J 1 base; nucleotides not matched to a gene: 3. CDR3 length equals 15 residues.

The chain joins TRBV7-8 to TRBJ2-1; weak D call: TRBD2 (5 bases). The V gene's germline CDR1 is SGHVS and CDR2 FQNEAQ. The CDR3 sequence is 14 residues long. V dropped 0 bases and J dropped 9 bases, with 12 bases sitting between them. This chain's CDR3 is CASSLARRSPEQFF. The CDR3 DNA sequence: TGTGCCAGCAGCTTAGCGCGGAGGTCTCCTGAGCAGTTCTTC.

V gene TRBV12-3 or TRBV12-4 combines with J gene TRBJ2-3; D is unclear. The CDR3 consists of 15 residues. Trimming shortened V by 6 bases and J by 1 base, and 14 bases separated the two germline ends. The CDR3 is CASSPSLSGTDTQYF. The CDR3 DNA follows: TGTGCCAGCAGCCCTAGTCTATCTGGCACAGATACGCAGTATTTT.

The rearrangement uses TRBV7-8 and TRBJ1-3, with D possibly matching TRBD1 (6 bases). Germline V gene lookup returns CDR1 SGHVS and CDR2 FQNEAQ. CDR3 size: 19 residues. Deletions cut 0 bases from V and 0 bases from J, with 18 bases between. CDR3 DNA: TGTGCCAGCAGCTTAGCGCGGGGGGCGCATGGGGACTCTGGAAACACCATATATTTT. It is translated as CASSLARGAHGDSGNTIYF.

This chain uses TRBV20-1 with TRBJ2-1, with 8 nucleotides matching TRBD2. V shed 3 bases, J shed 7 bases, and the junction held 14 bases outside the gene matches. Germline V gives CDR1 DFQATT, CDR2 SNEGSKA (reference sequence). The CDR3 is made up of 16 amino acids. CDR3: CSARGGAGGPANEQFF. Here the CDR3 DNA reads TGCAGTGCTAGGGGAGGCGCGGGGGGCCCGGCAAATGAGCAGTTCTTC.

There are a few counts of this clonotype. V is TRBV4-1 and J is TRBJ2-2, with 7 bases that match TRBD2. Germline CDR1 MGHRA, CDR2 YSYEKL. CDR3 size: 19 residues. The trim removed 1 base at V and 0 bases at J, leaving 11 bases unmatched. CDR3 in DNA: TGCGCCAGCAGCCAAGTCAAAGGGGCTAGCGGATCGAACACCGGGGAGCTGTTTTTT. This encodes CASSQVKGASGSNTGELFF.

This clonotype was seen a few times. This sequence joins TRBV7-8 and TRBJ2-1; 9 bases are shared with TRBD1. Germline loops: CDR1 SGHVS, CDR2 FQNEAQ. This CDR3 spans 15 amino acids. J was trimmed by 5 bases and V by 5 bases; bases with no gene match: 7. The CDR3 here is CASSPRQGVHNEQFF. CDR3 coding DNA: TGTGCCAGCAGCCCCAGACAGGGGGTACACAATGAGCAGTTCTTC. Together with reference TRBV7-8 and TRBJ2-1, the CDR3 gives the full variable domain: GAGVSQSPRYKVAKRGQDVALRCDPISGHVSLFWYQQALGQGPEFLTYFQNEAQLDKSGLPSDRFFAERPEGSVSTLKIQRTQQEDSAVYLCASSPRQGVHNEQFFGPGTRLTVL.

The table lists this clonotype with a few counts. J is TRBJ1-1 and V is TRBV10-3, with a possible D match to TRBD1 (5 bases). V was pared by 10 bases and J by 0 bases, with 12 bases between. The CDR3 has 13 residues. Germline CDR1 and CDR2: ENHRY and SYGVKD. The CDR3 DNA follows: TGTGCCACCAACCAACAGGTGAACACTGAAGCTTTCTTT. Amino acid sequence: CATNQQVNTEAFF.

This clonotype was recorded many times. This chain connects TRBV7-8 to TRBJ2-7; possible D gene TRBD2, 5 bases. Germline V gives CDR1 SGHVS, CDR2 FQNEAQ. CDR3 size: 14 residues. V was trimmed by 0 bases and J by 7 bases, leaving 13 bases between them. CDR3 nucleotides: TGTGCCAGCAGCTTAGCCCCCAGACGAGGGGAGCAGTACTTC. Its translation is CASSLAPRRGEQYF.

This clonotype was counted ten times or more. The chain recombines TRBV7-2 with TRBJ2-3, with 8 bases that match TRBD2. This CDR3 comprises 15 residues. V shed 3 bases and J 1 base; nucleotides not matched to a gene: 3. Germline values: CDR1 SGHTA, CDR2 FQGNSA. The CDR3 nucleotides are TGTGCCAGCAGCTTCAAAGCGGGAGGCACAGATACGCAGTATTTT. Translated, it gives CASSFKAGGTDTQYF.

The chain couples TRBV7-6 to TRBJ2-7, with 8 bases matching TRBD2. CDR1 and CDR2 (germline): SGHVS, FNYEAQ. The CDR3 has 17 amino acids. V was pared by 5 bases and J by 4 bases, with 16 bases of the junction left unmatched. The CDR3 coding sequence is TGTGCCAGCAGCCGGGGTGTAGCGGGACCCAACCCTTACGAGCAGTACTTC. It translates to CASSRGVAGPNPYEQYF. Combining the CDR3 with reference TRBV7-6 and TRBJ2-7 gives the whole variable domain GAGVSQSPRYKVTKRGQDVALRCDPISGHVSLYWYRQALGQGPEFLTYFNYEAQQDKSGLPNDRFSAERPEGSISTLTIQRTEQRDSAMYRCASSRGVAGPNPYEQYFGPGTRLTVT.

This clonotype showed up just a few times. This chain connects TRBV10-2 to TRBJ2-7, with TRBD2 identical over 9 bases. CDR3 length: 17 amino acids. Germline V lookup: CDR1 WSHSY, CDR2 SAAADI. Trimming at V came to 0 bases and at J to 2 bases, leaving 8 bases not matched to a gene. CDR3 in DNA: TGCGCCAGCAGTGAGTCGCCGGGACTAGCCGCTACCTACGAGCAGTACTTC. The encoded protein is CASSESPGLAATYEQYF.

This chain links TRBV6-2 or TRBV6-3 with TRBJ2-3; no firm D call. V was clipped by 0 bases and J by 0 bases, with 7 bases between them. This CDR3 spans 15 amino acids. CDR1 and CDR2 (germline): MNHEY, SVGEGT. CDR3 protein: CASSYSKTSTDTQYF. In nucleotides, the CDR3 is TGTGCCAGCAGTTACTCGAAGACTAGCACAGATACGCAGTATTTT.

This clonotype appeared a few times. The J gene is TRBJ1-1, the V gene TRBV29-1; possibly TRBD1 for D (5 bases). Germline assignment: CDR1 SQVTM and CDR2 ANQGSEA. The length of the CDR3 is 14 residues. Trimming shortened V by 2 bases and J by 1 base, and 11 bases separated the two germline ends. This CDR3 is CSVEMRQGNTEAFF. CDR3 nucleotide sequence: TGCAGCGTTGAAATGCGTCAGGGGAACACTGAAGCTTTCTTT. Variable domain in full (rest from reference TRBV29-1 and TRBJ1-1): SAVISQKPSRDICQRGTSLTIQCQVDSQVTMMFWYRQQPGQSLTLIATANQGSEATYESGFVIDKFPISRPNLTFSTLTVSNMSPEDSSIYLCSVEMRQGNTEAFFGQGTRLTVV.

J is TRBJ2-1 and V is TRBV18; possibly TRBD1 for D (6 bases). Germline CDR1 and CDR2: KGHSH and LQKENI. V lost 3 bases, J lost 8 bases, and 20 bases lay in between. The CDR3 sequence is 16 residues long. DNA for the CDR3: TGTGCCAGCTCACCTTTTGCGGCAGGGGATACGGATGAGCAGTTCTTC. It specifies CASSPFAAGDTDEQFF.

The chain recombines TRBV11-2 with TRBJ1-5; D perhaps matches TRBD1 (5 bases). The germline V gene encodes CDR1 SGHAT and CDR2 FQNNGV. CDR3 size: 14 residues. Trimming cost V 0 bases and J 3 bases, with 6 bases left between them. The chain's CDR3 is CASSLEGDNQPQHF. The CDR3, as DNA: TGTGCCAGCAGCTTAGAGGGGGACAATCAGCCCCAGCATTTT.

The chain couples TRBV12-3 or TRBV12-4 to TRBJ2-5; the D is unclear. Between the trimmed V and J ends, which lost 6 bases and 5 bases, there was a span of 13 bases. The length of the CDR3 is 13 residues. The CDR3 region has the DNA TGTGCCAGCAGCCTCCTACGCCGCGAGACCCAGTACTTC. It specifies CASSLLRRETQYF.

This clonotype was detected a few times. The genes are TRBV7-2 and TRBJ2-1; 8 nucleotides align to TRBD1. The germline V gene encodes CDR1 SGHTA and CDR2 FQGNSA. The CDR3 runs 16 residues. V was pared by 5 bases and J by 2 bases, with 8 bases of the junction left unmatched. The CDR3: CASSPRPGQAYNEQFF. In nucleotides, the CDR3 is TGTGCCAGCAGCCCAAGGCCGGGACAGGCCTACAATGAGCAGTTCTTC.

Ten or more counts support this clonotype. V usage is TRBV7-2 and J usage is TRBJ2-3; tentatively, D is TRBD2 (6 bases). CDR3 length: 16 residues. Germline V gives CDR1 SGHTA, CDR2 FQGNSA. With 1 base removed from V and 2 bases from J, the gap between germline ends came to 13 bases. The CDR3 loop is CASSLDSGLYTDTQYF. The CDR3, as DNA: TGTGCCAGCAGCTTAGATTCGGGACTCTACACAGATACGCAGTATTTT.

This clonotype was counted a few times. This chain uses TRBV7-2 with TRBJ2-1, with TRBD2 matching over 9 bases. The CDR3 contains 17 residues. V lost 2 bases and J lost 2; bases outside the gene matches: 7. From germline, CDR1 is SGHTA and CDR2 FQGNSA. The CDR3 spells CASSLRSGRSAYNEQFF. The DNA for the CDR3 is TGTGCCAGCAGCTTACGTAGCGGGAGATCTGCCTACAATGAGCAGTTCTTC.

The rearrangement uses TRBV6-5 and TRBJ2-2; 7 bases are shared with TRBD1. Per the germline V gene, CDR1 is MNHEY and CDR2 is SVGAGI. The J segment lost 6 bases and the V segment lost 0 bases, leaving 1 base of the junction unmatched. The CDR3 has 14 residues. For the CDR3, the DNA is TGTGCCAGCAGTTACTCGACAGGGCCCGGGGAGCTGTTTTTT. Residues: CASSYSTGPGELFF.

The V and J genes are TRBV10-3 and TRBJ2-1; D is unresolved. Germline V gene sequence: CDR1 ENHRY, CDR2 SYGVKD. V was pared by 6 bases and J by 5 bases, with 5 bases between. The CDR3 extends over 11 amino acids. The CDR3 region has the DNA TGTGCCATCAGCTATAACAATGAGCAGTTCTTC. Amino acids: CAISYNNEQFF.